This T cell receptor beta chain was profiled in a study of beta chain features in type 1 diabetes. The isolated RNA, all of it, was reverse transcribed, so expressed TCRB transcripts were what got sequenced. Profiled with immunoSEQ multiplex PCR; TCRdb holds only in-frame clones, not every one. The repertoire holds some 660,000 clones, with over 12% as singletons. Findings and limits, study-wide: Patients with type 1 diabetes carried fewer insertions and had more deletions at their VDJ junctions. People with Type 1 diabetes carried modestly yet significantly shorter TCRB CDR3s in all four CD4+ subsets.

V was clipped by 3 bases and J by 2 bases, with 7 bases between them. The CDR3 sequence is 12 residues long. Germline loops: CDR1 SQVTM, CDR2 ANQGSEA. This clone was counted a few times. Antigen: not known. Via the markers CD45RO/CCR7/CD25/CD127/CD95/CD27, stem cell-like memory, regulatory, central memory and naive CD4+ cells were sorted. Populations isolated by sorting all had purity greater than 95%. The sample comprised naive CD4+ T cells from blood. This TCR derives from a man younger than 35 with type 1 diabetes. The gene calls are TRBV29-1 and TRBJ2-5; D is unclear. The CDR3 bases are TGCAGCGTTGAGGTTTTTCAAGAGACCCAGTACTTC. Encoded protein: CSVEVFQETQYF.